This T cell receptor (beta chain) was retrieved from a study of cytomegalovirus exposure and HLA in healthy donors. Study observations and caveats: Many donors shared some public TCRs, even though most TCR sequences were rare. The authors enumerated over 150 TCR beta chains as linked to cytomegalovirus. In a later analysis, TCR beta V- and J-gene trimming showed a link to a missense DCLRE1C variant.

Regarding this clone: Its antigen is undetermined.

Both 60 Vbeta primers and 13 Jbeta primers went into the PCR. TCRdb's copy holds only in-frame clones and misses some; the assay was immunoSEQ multiplex PCR. The sample shows some 96,000 clones, under 80% of them seen only once. The CDR3 extends over 13 amino acids. CDR1 and CDR2 from the germline V gene are SGDLS and YYNGEE. J lost 3 bases, V lost 5 bases, and 3 bases had no gene match. The sequenced material came from PBMCs. This receptor was taken from a man aged 35-49 years in good health and CMV-seropositive. This chain uses TRBV9 with TRBJ2-3, with TRBD1 matching 7 bases. The CDR3 region is CASRDRQTDTQYF. CDR3 sequence (DNA): TGTGCCAGCAGGGACAGGCAAACAGATACGCAGTATTTT.